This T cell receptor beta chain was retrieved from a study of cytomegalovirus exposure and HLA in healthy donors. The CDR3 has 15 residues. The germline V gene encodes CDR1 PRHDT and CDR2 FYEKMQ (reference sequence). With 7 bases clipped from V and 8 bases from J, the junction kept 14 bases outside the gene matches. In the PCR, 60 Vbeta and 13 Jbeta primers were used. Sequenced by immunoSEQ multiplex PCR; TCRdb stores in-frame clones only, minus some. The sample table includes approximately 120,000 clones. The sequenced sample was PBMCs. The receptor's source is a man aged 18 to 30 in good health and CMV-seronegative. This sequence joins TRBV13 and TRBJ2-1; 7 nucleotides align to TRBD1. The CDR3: CASTFRTTGFDEQFF. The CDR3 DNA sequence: TGTGCCAGCACCTTTAGGACGACAGGGTTCGATGAGCAGTTCTTC.